This passage covers 18 T cell receptor beta chains from one sample sequenced in a study of shared clonotypes between healthy human individuals. Profiled with immunoSEQ multiplex PCR; TCRdb holds only in-frame clones, not every one. The sample consists of hundreds of thousands of clones, 80% to 95% of them appearing once. Positively selected for CCR7, the CD45RO-negative cells used as naive CD8 cells excluded terminally differentiated effector memory CD45RA+ cells. The source material was naive CD8+ T cells sorted from blood. The receptor set was obtained from a man aged 25-45 years in good health.

In nucleotides, the CDR3 is TGTGCCTGGAGCAGGAGCTGGTACAATGAGCAGTTCTTC. This codes for CAWSRSWYNEQFF. The chain employs TRBV30 and TRBJ2-1; D ambiguous. This CDR3 is 13 amino acids long. Between the trimmed V and J ends, which lost 3 bases and 4 bases, there was a span of 10 bases. Germline V gives CDR1 GTSNPN, CDR2 SVGIG (reference sequence).

This chain links TRBV2 with TRBJ2-3; possibly TRBD2 for D (5 bases). CDR1 and CDR2 from the germline V gene are SNHLY and FYNNEI. The CDR3 extends over 12 amino acids. V was shortened by 7 bases and J by 5 bases, with 10 bases between the two germline ends. The CDR3 sequence is CASISGRDTQYF. Written as DNA, the CDR3 is TGTGCCAGCATCTCTGGGAGAGATACGCAGTATTTT.

Details on this clone: A junction boundary mismatches the germline segment, possibly from a read error. The V call is TRBV28, the J call TRBJ2-1, with 7 bases lining up with TRBD2. The CDR3 totals 13 residues. Germline V CDR1 and CDR2: MDHEN, SYDVKM. As DNA, the CDR3 is TGTGCCAGCAGTTACGGAGCGGGACTCTTCTTGGTCTTC. Protein: CASSYGAGLFLVF.

This clone was seen only a few times. The chain carries TRBV28 and TRBJ1-2; 8 bases fit TRBD1. The germline gives CDR1 MDHEN, CDR2 SYDVKM. The ends lost 6 bases at V and 6 bases at J; junction bases unmatched: 12. This CDR3 has 15 residues. The CDR3 reads CASRRITGGIDGYTF. The CDR3 nucleotides are TGTGCCAGCAGACGGATAACAGGGGGTATCGATGGCTACACCTTC.

The J gene is TRBJ1-5, the V gene TRBV28, with unresolved D. Germline-derived CDR1 and CDR2 are MDHEN and SYDVKM. This CDR3 has 15 residues. Trimming removed 6 bases at V and 0 bases at J, with 12 bases between. CDR3 loop: CASRALPNSNQPQHF. The CDR3 DNA is TGTGCCAGCAGGGCCCTACCAAATAGCAATCAGCCCCAGCATTTT.

CDR3 bases: TGTGCCAGCAGCCTTCGGACAGGGGGCTTCGGCGAGCAGTACTTC. Protein sequence: CASSLRTGGFGEQYF. The chain recombines TRBV14 with TRBJ2-7; 11 bases fit TRBD1. Trimming removed 4 bases from V and 6 bases from J; junction bases left unmatched: 8. The CDR3 spans 15 residues. Germline V lookup: CDR1 SGHDN, CDR2 FVKESK.

The genes are TRBV11-2 and TRBJ2-5; TRBD2 is a possible D gene (5 bases). Germline loops: CDR1 SGHAT, CDR2 FQNNGV. This CDR3 region has 14 residues. V was cut by 6 bases and J by 3 bases, with 14 bases left in between. The CDR3 region is CASRSGWMEETQYF. CDR3 DNA: TGTGCCAGCAGATCGGGATGGATGGAAGAGACCCAGTACTTC.

This chain connects TRBV5-6 to TRBJ1-5; perhaps TRBD1 as D (6 bases). The CDR3 totals 15 residues. CDR1 and CDR2 (germline): SGHDT, YYEEEE. Trimming shortened V by 0 bases and J by 7 bases, and 14 bases separated the two germline ends. In DNA form, the CDR3 reads TGTGCCAGCAGCTTGGCCGCAGGGAGGGGGCAGCCCCAGCATTTT. This encodes CASSLAAGRGQPQHF.

This chain uses TRBV5-8 with TRBJ1-2, with TRBD1 identical over 10 bases. The V and J ends lost 5 bases and 12 bases, in that order; junction bases with no gene match: 19. This CDR3 has 16 residues. The germline CDR1 and CDR2 sequences are SGHTS and YDEGEE. The CDR3 protein is CASSLPTRDRGLIDTF. The DNA of the CDR3 is TGTGCCAGCAGTTTACCAACCCGGGACAGGGGTTTGATTGACACCTTC. The complete variable domain, with remaining parts taken from reference TRBV5-8 and TRBJ1-2, reads EAGVTQSPTHLIKTRGQQATLRCSPISGHTSVYWYQQALGLGLQFLLWYDEGEERNRGNFPPRFSGRQFPNYSSELNVNALELEDSALYLCASSLPTRDRGLIDTFGSGTRLTVV.

V usage is TRBV2 and J usage is TRBJ2-7; D is unclear. V lost 4 bases and J 4 bases, leaving 11 bases between the germline ends. The CDR3 covers 13 residues. Germline V gene lookup returns CDR1 SNHLY and CDR2 FYNNEI. The CDR3 DNA follows: TGTGCCAGCAGTGCAAGAGGTGGTTACGAGCAGTACTTC. This encodes CASSARGGYEQYF. The full variable domain, completed using reference TRBV2 and TRBJ2-7, is EPEVTQTPSHQVTQMGQEVILRCVPISNHLYFYWYRQILGQKVEFLVSFYNNEISEKSEIFDDQFSVERPDGSNFTLKIRSTKLEDSAMYFCASSARGGYEQYFGPGTRLTVT.

The V and J genes are TRBV5-4 and TRBJ2-1, with 15 bases lining up with TRBD2. The germline V gene has CDR1 SGHNT and CDR2 YYREEE (reference sequence). The CDR3 runs 16 residues. The J segment lost 6 bases and the V segment lost 4 bases, leaving 5 bases of the junction unmatched. This chain's CDR3 is CASSGPGLAGGNEQFF. In DNA form, the CDR3 reads TGTGCCAGCAGCGGACCGGGACTAGCGGGAGGCAATGAGCAGTTCTTC.

The chain recombines TRBV5-4 with TRBJ1-1; no clear D gene. V lost 6 bases and J lost 4, with 7 bases in between. The CDR3 length is 11 residues. Germline CDR1 SGHNT, CDR2 YYREEE (reference sequence). This CDR3 is CASKVGTEAFF. The CDR3 region has the DNA TGTGCCAGCAAGGTAGGCACTGAAGCTTTCTTT.

The rearrangement links TRBV19 to TRBJ1-5, with 9 bases fitting TRBD1. Trimming cost V 5 bases and J 5 bases; bases outside gene matches: 7. The CDR3 length is 15 residues. Looked up from germline, CDR1 is LNHDA and CDR2 is SQIVND (reference sequence). The CDR3 nucleotides are TGTGCCAGTAGTCCCCAAACAGGGGGCCATCAGCCCCAGCATTTT. This codes for CASSPQTGGHQPQHF. The variable domain in full, completed from reference TRBV19 and TRBJ1-5, reads DGGITQSPKYLFRKEGQNVTLSCEQNLNHDAMYWYRQDPGQGLRLIYYSQIVNDFQKGDIAEGYSVSREKKESFPLTVTSAQKNPTAFYLCASSPQTGGHQPQHFGDGTRLSIL.

The chain recombines TRBV18 with TRBJ2-6; the match to TRBD2 covers 8 bases. V trimming: 3 bases; J trimming: 1 base; junction bases outside the gene matches: 8. The CDR3 runs to 18 residues. Germline V gene lookup returns CDR1 KGHSH and CDR2 LQKENI. The CDR3 DNA reads TGTGCCAGCTCACCCGGGGGGGGTTCGACATCTGGGGCCAACGTCCTGACTTTC. This codes for CASSPGGGSTSGANVLTF.

This sequence joins TRBV27 and TRBJ2-1; D possibly corresponds to TRBD2 (6 bases). This CDR3 contains 15 residues. From germline, CDR1 is MNHEY and CDR2 SMNVEV (reference sequence). V was shortened by 5 bases and J by 4 bases, with 15 bases between the two germline ends. CDR3 loop: CASSQGLPVYNEQFF. The CDR3 DNA is TGTGCCAGCAGTCAGGGACTTCCGGTATACAATGAGCAGTTCTTC.

The CDR3 sequence is CASGFRELVSYEQYF. CDR3 sequence (DNA): TGTGCCAGCGGCTTCAGGGAGCTGGTTTCCTACGAGCAGTACTTC. The chain has TRBV27 and TRBJ2-7; possibly TRBD1 or TRBD2 for D (5 bases each). Germline CDR1 reads MNHEY; CDR2 reads SMNVEV (reference sequence). There are 15 residues in the CDR3. Trimming took 8 bases from V and 1 from J, leaving 18 bases between them.

The V and J genes are TRBV7-2 and TRBJ2-1, with 7 bases that match TRBD2. Per the germline V gene, CDR1 is SGHTA and CDR2 is FQGNSA. This CDR3 is built from 16 residues. J gave up 9 bases and V 5 bases, and 16 bases lay outside the gene matches. The CDR3 region is CASSHIWGGSKVEQFF. In DNA, the CDR3 is TGTGCCAGCAGCCACATCTGGGGCGGGAGTAAAGTTGAGCAGTTCTTC.

This clone was counted only a few times. This chain joins TRBV4-1 and TRBJ2-1; tentative D call: TRBD2 (6 bases). Per germline, CDR1 MGHRA and CDR2 YSYEKL. V dropped 3 bases and J dropped 3 bases, with 15 bases sitting between them. The CDR3 consists of 16 residues. The CDR3 DNA reads TGCGCCAGCAGCCACATCATGGGCGGGGACTACAATGAGCAGTTCTTC. Its protein is CASSHIMGGDYNEQFF.